This TCR beta chain was identified in a study of shared clonotypes between healthy human individuals. About the research overall: CD4 naive cells filled three plates per donor, CD4 memory three, CD8 naive two and CD8 memory one. Study-wide points: Sequencing of the sorted subsets was shown by rarefaction to be incomplete despite large depth. Naive subsets generally had larger estimated richness than memory subsets. An expected dependence of interdonor clonotype sharing on sequencing depth was noted.

Of note for this clone: Its specificity is not known.

Naive CD8 cells were CD45RO-negative, positively selected for CCR7, excluding terminally differentiated effector memory CD45RA+ cells. This CDR3 region has 16 residues. Germline CDR1 and CDR2: SGHRS and YFSETQ. Trimming cost V 2 bases and J 2 bases, with 13 bases left between them. Only in-frame clones appear in the TCRdb table, and some are missing; sequencing was by immunoSEQ multiplex PCR. The top ten hold less than 1.5% of the sample, which has 1.5 million to 2.5 million clones, around 96% seen once. This clonotype was sampled from a man aged 18 to 29 in good health. Sequenced sample: naive CD8+ T cells sorted from blood. The V gene is TRBV5-1, the J gene TRBJ2-2; D is perhaps TRBD1 or TRBD2 (5 bases each). CDR3 sequence reads: CASSFPLGTNTGELFF. In nucleotides, the CDR3 is TGCGCCAGCAGCTTTCCTTTGGGGACCAACACCGGGGAGCTGTTTTTT.